This TCR beta chain was sequenced in a study of shared clonotypes between healthy human individuals. Study-wide results and limits: Only blood samples were collected, and tissue repertoires likely differ.

To note about this clone: Its specificity is not known.

Around 90 million PBMCs served as the genomic DNA source for unsorted samples. The CDR3 spans 12 residues. The germline V and J ends were trimmed by 4 bases and 11 bases, with 14 bases remaining between them. Germline assignment: CDR1 MDHEN and CDR2 SYDVKM. Sequencing was performed with immunoSEQ multiplex PCR; in TCRdb, only in-frame clones are kept and a portion is missing. The table records about 490,000 clones, 81% of them present only once. This chain uses TRBV28 with TRBJ2-5; a possible D gene is TRBD1 (7 bases). The source of this sequence is a woman aged 35 to 49 in good health. Some clones in this sample may be carry-over from other donors' samples. The sample consisted of PBMCs. The CDR3 sequence is CASSSGGGKQYF. The CDR3, as DNA: TGTGCCAGCAGTTCAGGAGGGGGCAAGCAGTACTTC.